What follows are 4 T cell receptor beta chains derived from one specimen sequenced in a study of T cell responses to AZD1222 COVID-19 vaccine. Sequencing was performed with immunoSEQ multiplex PCR; in TCRdb, only in-frame clones are kept and a portion is missing. The sample consists of over 100,000 clones, 85% to 90% of them appearing once. The sequences come from peripheral blood, collected on day 0 of AZD1222 vaccination. These TCRs come from an adult in good health.

The chain carries TRBV11-1 and TRBJ2-5; tentatively, D is TRBD1 (6 bases). The ends were cut back, 5 bases at V and 1 base at J, with 11 bases in the middle. Germline V gene sequence: CDR1 SGHAT, CDR2 FQDESV (reference sequence). The length of the CDR3 is 14 residues. The CDR3: CASSRRGGQETQYF. The CDR3 region has the DNA TGTGCCAGCAGCCGGAGAGGGGGCCAAGAGACCCAGTACTTC.

The rearrangement links TRBV6-5 to TRBJ1-1; D is perhaps TRBD1 (5 bases). Trimming stripped 6 bases from V and 10 bases from J, with 15 bases between. The CDR3 is made up of 12 amino acids. Germline lookup yields CDR1 MNHEY and CDR2 SVGAGI. The CDR3: CASSPGGIIAFF. The CDR3 DNA reads as TGTGCCAGCAGCCCGGGGGGGATAATAGCTTTCTTT.

The V gene is TRBV6-5, the J gene TRBJ2-7; maybe TRBD1 (6 bases). This CDR3 contains 14 residues. Between the trimmed V and J ends, which lost 10 bases and 0 bases, there was a span of 16 bases. CDR1 and CDR2 from the germline V gene are MNHEY and SVGAGI. The CDR3 sequence: CAIPQGTSSYEQYF. In DNA form, the CDR3 reads TGTGCCATCCCCCAGGGGACCAGCTCCTACGAGCAGTACTTC.

The genes are TRBV30 and TRBJ1-2; TRBD1 matches 12 bases. V lost 4 bases and J lost 6; bases outside the gene matches: 12. This CDR3 spans 16 amino acids. Looked up from germline, CDR1 is GTSNPN and CDR2 is SVGIG (reference sequence). CDR3 loop: CAWTIPTGQGANGYTF. The CDR3 coding sequence is TGTGCCTGGACCATACCTACGGGACAGGGGGCCAATGGCTACACCTTC. The whole variable domain, remainder taken from reference TRBV30 and TRBJ1-2, is SQTIHQWPATLVQPVGSPLSLECTVEGTSNPNLYWYRQAAGRGLQLLFYSVGIGQISSEVPQNLSASRPQDRQFILSSKKLLLSDSGFYLCAWTIPTGQGANGYTFGSGTRLTVV.